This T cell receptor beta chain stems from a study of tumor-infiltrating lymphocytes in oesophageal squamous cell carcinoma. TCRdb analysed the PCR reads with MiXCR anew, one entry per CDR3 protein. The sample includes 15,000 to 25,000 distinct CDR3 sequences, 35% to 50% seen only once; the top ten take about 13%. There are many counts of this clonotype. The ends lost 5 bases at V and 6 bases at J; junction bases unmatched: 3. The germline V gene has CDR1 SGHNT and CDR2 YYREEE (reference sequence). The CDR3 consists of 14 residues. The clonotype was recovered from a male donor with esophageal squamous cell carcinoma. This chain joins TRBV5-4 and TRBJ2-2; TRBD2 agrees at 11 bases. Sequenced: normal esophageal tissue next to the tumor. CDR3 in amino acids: CASRTSGNAGELFF. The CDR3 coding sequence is TGTGCCAGCAGGACTAGCGGGAATGCCGGGGAGCTGTTTTTT.